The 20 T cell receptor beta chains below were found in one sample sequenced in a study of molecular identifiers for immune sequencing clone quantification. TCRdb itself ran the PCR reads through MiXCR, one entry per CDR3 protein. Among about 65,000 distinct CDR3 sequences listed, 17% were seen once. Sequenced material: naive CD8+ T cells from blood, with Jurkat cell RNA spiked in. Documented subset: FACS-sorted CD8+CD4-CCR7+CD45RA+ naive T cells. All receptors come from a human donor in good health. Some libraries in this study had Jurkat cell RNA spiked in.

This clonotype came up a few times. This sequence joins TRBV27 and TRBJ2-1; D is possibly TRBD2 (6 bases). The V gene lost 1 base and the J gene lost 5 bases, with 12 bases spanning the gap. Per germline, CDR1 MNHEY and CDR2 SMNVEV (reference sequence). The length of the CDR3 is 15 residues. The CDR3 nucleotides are TGTGCCAGCAGTTTATTAGCGGTAGTAAACAATGAGCAGTTCTTC. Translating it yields CASSLLAVVNNEQFF.

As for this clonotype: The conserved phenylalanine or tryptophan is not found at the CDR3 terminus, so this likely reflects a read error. The CDR3 spells CASSFGGPWYEQYS. In nucleotides, the CDR3 is TGTGCCAGCAGCTTTGGGGGCCCCTGGTACGAGCAGTACTCC. The chain carries TRBV11-2 and TRBJ2-7; possibly TRBD1 for D (6 bases). The V end lost 3 bases, the J end lost 4 bases, and 13 bases lay between the germline ends. This CDR3 has 14 amino acids. Germline V CDR1 and CDR2: SGHAT, FQNNGV.

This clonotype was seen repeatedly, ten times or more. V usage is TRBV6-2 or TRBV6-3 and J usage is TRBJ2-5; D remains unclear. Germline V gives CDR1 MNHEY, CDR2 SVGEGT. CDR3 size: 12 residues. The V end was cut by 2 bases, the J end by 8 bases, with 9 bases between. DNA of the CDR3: TGTGCCAGCAGTTACATGCAAACTACCCAGTACTTC. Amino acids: CASSYMQTTQYF.

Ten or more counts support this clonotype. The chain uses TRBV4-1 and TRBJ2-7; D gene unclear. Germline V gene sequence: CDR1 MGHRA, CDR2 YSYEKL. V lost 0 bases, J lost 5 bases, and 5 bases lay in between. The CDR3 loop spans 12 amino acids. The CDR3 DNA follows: TGCGCCAGCAGCCAAGAAGACCACGAGCAGTACTTC. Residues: CASSQEDHEQYF.

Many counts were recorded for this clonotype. CDR3 sequence reads: CASSSGFPYEQYF. Here the CDR3 DNA reads TGTGCCAGCAGCTCAGGGTTTCCCTACGAGCAGTACTTC. The chain has TRBV7-9 and TRBJ2-7; possible D gene TRBD1, 5 bases. Germline CDR1 is SEHNR and CDR2 is FQNEAQ (reference sequence). Trimming removed 4 bases at V and 2 bases at J, with 9 bases between. This CDR3 is 13 amino acids long.

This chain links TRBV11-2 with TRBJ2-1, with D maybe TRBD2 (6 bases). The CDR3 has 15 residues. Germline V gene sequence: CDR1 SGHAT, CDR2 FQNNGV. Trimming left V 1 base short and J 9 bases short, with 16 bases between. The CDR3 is CASSLGWGERREQFF. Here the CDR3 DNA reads TGTGCCAGCAGCTTAGGTTGGGGGGAGAGGCGTGAGCAGTTCTTC.

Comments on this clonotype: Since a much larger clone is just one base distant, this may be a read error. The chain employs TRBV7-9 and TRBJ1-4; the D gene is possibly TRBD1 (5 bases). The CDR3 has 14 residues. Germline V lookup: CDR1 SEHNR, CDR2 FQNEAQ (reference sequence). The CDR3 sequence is CASSQGSSGEKLSF. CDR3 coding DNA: TGTGCCAGCAGCCAGGGATCCTCGGGTGAAAAACTGTCTTTT.

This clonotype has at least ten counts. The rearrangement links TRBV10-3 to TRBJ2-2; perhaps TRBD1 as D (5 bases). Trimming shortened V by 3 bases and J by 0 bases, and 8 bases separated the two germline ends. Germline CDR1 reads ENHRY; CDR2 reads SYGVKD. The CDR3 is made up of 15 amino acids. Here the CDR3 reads CAISDRQTNTGELFF. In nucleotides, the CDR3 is TGTGCCATCAGTGATAGACAGACGAACACCGGGGAGCTGTTTTTT.

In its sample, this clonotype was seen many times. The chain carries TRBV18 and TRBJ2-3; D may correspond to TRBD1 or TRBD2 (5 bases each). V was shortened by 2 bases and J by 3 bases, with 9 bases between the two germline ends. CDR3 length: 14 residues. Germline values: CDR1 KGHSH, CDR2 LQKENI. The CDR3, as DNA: TGTGCCAGCTCACCAAGGGGACGAACAGATACGCAGTATTTT. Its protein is CASSPRGRTDTQYF.

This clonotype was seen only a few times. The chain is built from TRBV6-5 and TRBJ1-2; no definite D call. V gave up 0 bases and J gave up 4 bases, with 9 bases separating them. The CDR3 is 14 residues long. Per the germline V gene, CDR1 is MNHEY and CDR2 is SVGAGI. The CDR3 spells CASSYSNSGYGYTF. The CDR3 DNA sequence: TGTGCCAGCAGTTACTCGAACAGCGGCTATGGCTACACCTTC.

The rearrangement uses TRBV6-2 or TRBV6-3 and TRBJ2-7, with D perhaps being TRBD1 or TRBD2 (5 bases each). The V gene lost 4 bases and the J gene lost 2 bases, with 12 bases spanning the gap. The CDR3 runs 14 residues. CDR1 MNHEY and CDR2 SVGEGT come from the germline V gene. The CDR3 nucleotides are TGTGCCAGCAGTTCTGGGCCGGGGCCCTACGAGCAGTACTTC. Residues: CASSSGPGPYEQYF.

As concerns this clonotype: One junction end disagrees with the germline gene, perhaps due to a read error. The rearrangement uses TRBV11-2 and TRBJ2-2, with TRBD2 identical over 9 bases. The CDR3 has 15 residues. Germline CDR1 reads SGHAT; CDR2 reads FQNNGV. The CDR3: CASSFKRGGGGGLFF. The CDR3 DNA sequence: TGTGCCAGCAGCTTCAAGAGGGGCGGGGGGGGGGGGCTGTTTTTT.

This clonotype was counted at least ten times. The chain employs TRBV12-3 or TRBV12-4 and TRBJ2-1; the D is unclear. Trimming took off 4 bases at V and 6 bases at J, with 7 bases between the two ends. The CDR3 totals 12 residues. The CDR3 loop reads CASSYSFNEQFF. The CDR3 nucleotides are TGTGCCAGCAGTTACAGCTTCAATGAGCAGTTCTTC.

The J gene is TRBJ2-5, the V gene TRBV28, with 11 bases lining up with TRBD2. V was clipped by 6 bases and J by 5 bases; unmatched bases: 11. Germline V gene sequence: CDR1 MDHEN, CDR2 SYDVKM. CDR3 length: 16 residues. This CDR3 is CASRIGSGREGETQYF. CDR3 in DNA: TGTGCCAGCAGGATCGGTAGCGGGAGGGAAGGGGAGACCCAGTACTTC.

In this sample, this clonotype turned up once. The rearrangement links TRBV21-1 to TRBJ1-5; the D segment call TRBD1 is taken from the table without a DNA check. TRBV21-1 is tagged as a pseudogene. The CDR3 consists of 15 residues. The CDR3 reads CASGNLYRGLRPQHF. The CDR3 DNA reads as TGTGCCAGCGGCAATTTGTACAGGGGGCTACGGCCCCAGCATTTT.

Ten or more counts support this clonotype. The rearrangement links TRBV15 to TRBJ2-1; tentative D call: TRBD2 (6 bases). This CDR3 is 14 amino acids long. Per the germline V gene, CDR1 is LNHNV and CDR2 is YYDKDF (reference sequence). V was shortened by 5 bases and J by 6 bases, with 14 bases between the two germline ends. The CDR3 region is CATSSSFGGNEQFF. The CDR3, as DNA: TGTGCCACCAGCTCGTCTTTCGGGGGCAATGAGCAGTTCTTC.

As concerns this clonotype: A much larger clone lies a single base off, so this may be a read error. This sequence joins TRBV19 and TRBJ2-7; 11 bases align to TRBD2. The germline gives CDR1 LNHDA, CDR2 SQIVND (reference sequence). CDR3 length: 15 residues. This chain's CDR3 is CAGSITSGSYSEQYF. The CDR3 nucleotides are TGTGCCGGTAGTATAACTAGCGGGAGTTATAGCGAGCAGTACTTC.

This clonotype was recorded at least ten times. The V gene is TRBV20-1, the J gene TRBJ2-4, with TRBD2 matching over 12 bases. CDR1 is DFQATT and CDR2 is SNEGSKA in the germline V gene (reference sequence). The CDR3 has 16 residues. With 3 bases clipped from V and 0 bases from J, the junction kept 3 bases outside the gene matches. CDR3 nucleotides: TGCAGTGCTAGGGGACTAGCGGGTGTAGCCAAAAACATTCAGTACTTC. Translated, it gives CSARGLAGVAKNIQYF.

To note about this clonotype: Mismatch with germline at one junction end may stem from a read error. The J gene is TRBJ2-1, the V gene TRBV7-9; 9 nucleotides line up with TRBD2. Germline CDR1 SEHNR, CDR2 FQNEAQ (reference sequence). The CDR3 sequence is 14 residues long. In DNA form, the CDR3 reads TGTGCCAGCATCACCTGGACTAGCGACGCGGAGCAGGTCTTC. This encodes CASITWTSDAEQVF.

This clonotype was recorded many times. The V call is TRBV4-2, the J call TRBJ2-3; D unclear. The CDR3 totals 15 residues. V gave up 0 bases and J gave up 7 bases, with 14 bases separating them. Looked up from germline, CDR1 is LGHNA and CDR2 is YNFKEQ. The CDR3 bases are TGTGCCAGCAGCCAAGAGGAACTTCCGTTGAATACGCAGTATTTT. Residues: CASSQEELPLNTQYF.